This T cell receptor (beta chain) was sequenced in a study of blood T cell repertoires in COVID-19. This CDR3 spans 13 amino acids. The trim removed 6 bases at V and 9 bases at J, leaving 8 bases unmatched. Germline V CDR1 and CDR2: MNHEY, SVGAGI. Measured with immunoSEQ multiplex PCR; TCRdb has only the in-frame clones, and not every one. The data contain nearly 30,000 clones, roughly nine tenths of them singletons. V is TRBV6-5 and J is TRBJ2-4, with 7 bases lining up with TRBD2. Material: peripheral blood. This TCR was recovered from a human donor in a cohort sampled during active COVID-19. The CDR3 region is CASRYGLVGIQYF. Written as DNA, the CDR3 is TGTGCCAGCAGGTACGGACTAGTCGGCATTCAGTACTTC.